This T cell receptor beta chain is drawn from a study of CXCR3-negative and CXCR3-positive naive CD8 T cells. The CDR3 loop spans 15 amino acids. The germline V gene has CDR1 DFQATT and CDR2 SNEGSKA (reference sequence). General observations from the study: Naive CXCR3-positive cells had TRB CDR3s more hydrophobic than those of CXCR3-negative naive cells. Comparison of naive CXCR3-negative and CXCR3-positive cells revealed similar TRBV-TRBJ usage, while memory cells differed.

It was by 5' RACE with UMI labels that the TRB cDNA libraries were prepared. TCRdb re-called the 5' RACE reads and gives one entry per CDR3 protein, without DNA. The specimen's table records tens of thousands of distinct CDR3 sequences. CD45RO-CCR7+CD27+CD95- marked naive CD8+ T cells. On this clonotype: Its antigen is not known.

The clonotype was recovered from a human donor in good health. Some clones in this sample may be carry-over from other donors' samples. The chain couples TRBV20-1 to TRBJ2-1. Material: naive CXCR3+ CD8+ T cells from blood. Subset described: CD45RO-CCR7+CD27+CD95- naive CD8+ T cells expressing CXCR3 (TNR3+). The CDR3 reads CSARDFASSYNEQFF.